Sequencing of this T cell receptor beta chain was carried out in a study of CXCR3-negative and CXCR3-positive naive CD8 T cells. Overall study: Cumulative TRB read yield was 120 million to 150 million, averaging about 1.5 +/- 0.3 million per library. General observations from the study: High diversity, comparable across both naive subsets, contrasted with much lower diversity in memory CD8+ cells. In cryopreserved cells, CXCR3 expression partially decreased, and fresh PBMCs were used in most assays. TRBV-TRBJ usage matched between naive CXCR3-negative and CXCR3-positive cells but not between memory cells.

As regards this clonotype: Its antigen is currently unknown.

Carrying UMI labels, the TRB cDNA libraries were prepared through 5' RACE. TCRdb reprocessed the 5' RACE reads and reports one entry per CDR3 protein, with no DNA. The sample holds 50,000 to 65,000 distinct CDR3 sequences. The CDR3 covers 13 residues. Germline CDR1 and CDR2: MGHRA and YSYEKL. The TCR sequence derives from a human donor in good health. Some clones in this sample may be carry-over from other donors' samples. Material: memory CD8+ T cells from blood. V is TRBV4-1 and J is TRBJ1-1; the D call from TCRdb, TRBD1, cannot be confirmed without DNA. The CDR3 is CASSQDSGAEAFF.